The 6 T cell receptor beta chains below come from one sample, sequenced in a study of cytomegalovirus exposure and HLA in healthy donors. The study ran its PCR with 60 Vbeta and 13 Jbeta primers. Repertoires were generated with immunoSEQ multiplex PCR, while TCRdb's copy carries only in-frame clones and drops some. The sample records about 230,000 clones, roughly four fifths being singletons. Material: PBMCs. Receptors were obtained from a woman in her thirties or forties in good health and CMV-seronegative.

The V and J genes are TRBV6-5 and TRBJ1-1, with TRBD1 as a possible D gene (5 bases). Trimming stripped 2 bases from V and 4 bases from J, with 11 bases between. Per germline, CDR1 MNHEY and CDR2 SVGAGI. There are 14 residues in the CDR3. CDR3 sequence: CASSYKQGGTEAFF. CDR3 sequence (DNA): TGTGCCAGCAGTTACAAGCAGGGAGGCACTGAAGCTTTCTTT.

The chain combines TRBV4-3 with TRBJ1-2; D is possibly TRBD1 (6 bases). The CDR3 sequence is 18 residues long. Trimming stripped 0 bases from V and 1 base from J, with 18 bases between. Germline CDR1 LGHNA, CDR2 YSLEER. The DNA of the CDR3 is TGCGCCAGCAGCCAAGAGTTGGGGGGGCAGGGATTTAACTATGGCTACACCTTC. Its translation is CASSQELGGQGFNYGYTF.

The chain uses TRBV29-1 and TRBJ2-7, with a weak D call TRBD1 (6 bases). Trimming shortened V by 5 bases and J by 0 bases, and 11 bases separated the two germline ends. CDR3 length equals 13 residues. Looked up from germline, CDR1 is SQVTM and CDR2 is ANQGSEA. The CDR3 nucleotides read TGCAGCGTTCGAACAGGGCTCTCCTACGAGCAGTACTTC. Protein product: CSVRTGLSYEQYF.

The V and J genes are TRBV28 and TRBJ1-2; no definite D call. Germline V gene lookup returns CDR1 MDHEN and CDR2 SYDVKM. The ends were cut back, 6 bases at V and 8 bases at J, with 19 bases in the middle. The CDR3 runs to 14 residues. The CDR3 spells CASSPDGALEGYTF. CDR3 nucleotide sequence: TGTGCCAGCAGCCCCGACGGAGCACTGGAAGGCTACACCTTC.

This clone was seen only a few times. This CDR3 reads CASSATGGGEKLFF. CDR3 nucleotides: TGTGCCAGCAGTGCAACAGGGGGCGGAGAAAAACTGTTTTTT. The rearrangement uses TRBV6-5 and TRBJ1-4; 9 positions agree with TRBD1. From germline, CDR1 is MNHEY and CDR2 SVGAGI. The CDR3 length is 14 residues. V lost 5 bases and J lost 8; bases outside the gene matches: 6.

This chain links TRBV19 with TRBJ2-7, with TRBD1 matching over 7 bases. V lost 5 bases to trimming and J lost 3 bases; unmatched junction nucleotides: 7. CDR3 size: 14 residues. Germline V gives CDR1 LNHDA, CDR2 SQIVND (reference sequence). The CDR3 DNA follows: TGTGCCAGTAGTGGGACAGCCTCAAACTACGAGCAGTACTTC. Translated: CASSGTASNYEQYF.